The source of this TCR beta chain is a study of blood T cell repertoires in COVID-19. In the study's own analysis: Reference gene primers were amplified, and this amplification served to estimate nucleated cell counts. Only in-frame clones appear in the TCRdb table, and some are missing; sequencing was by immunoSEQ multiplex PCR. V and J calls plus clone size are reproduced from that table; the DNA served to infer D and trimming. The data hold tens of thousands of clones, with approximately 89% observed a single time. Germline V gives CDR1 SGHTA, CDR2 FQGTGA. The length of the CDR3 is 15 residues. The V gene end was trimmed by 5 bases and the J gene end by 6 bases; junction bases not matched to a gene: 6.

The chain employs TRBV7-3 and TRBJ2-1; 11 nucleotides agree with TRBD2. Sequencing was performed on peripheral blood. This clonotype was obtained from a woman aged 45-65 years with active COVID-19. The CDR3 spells CASSMTSGKANEQFF. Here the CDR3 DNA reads TGTGCCAGCAGCATGACTAGCGGGAAGGCCAATGAGCAGTTCTTC.